A single sample gave rise to the 14 T cell receptor beta chains below, sequenced in a study of blood T cell repertoires in COVID-19 (dated by TCRdb to 2020 to 2021). The receptor library was made with the immunoSEQ multiplex PCR assay. TCRdb stores this immuneACCESS table with in-frame sequences only. Part of the clones is absent; in the studies checked, under half of the shortfall reflects unresolved V genes, and no reason is known for the rest. For this sample the table gives some 150,000 clones, of which approximately 85% were detected only once. Jointly, the top ten make up less than 3.5% of the sample. Material: peripheral blood. The receptors were sampled from a human donor with acute or convalescent COVID-19. The donor label of this sample is uncertain.

The chain links TRBV28 to TRBJ2-3; D possibly corresponds to TRBD1 (6 bases). V gave up 4 bases and J gave up 0 bases, with 14 bases separating them. This CDR3 has 16 amino acids. Germline loops: CDR1 MDHEN, CDR2 SYDVKM. Here the CDR3 reads CASSSIFGQSTDTQYF. The DNA for the CDR3 is TGTGCCAGCAGTTCCATCTTCGGACAGAGCACAGATACGCAGTATTTT.

This rearrangement joins TRBV7-9 to TRBJ1-2; no firm D call. The CDR3 loop spans 13 amino acids. Germline-derived CDR1 and CDR2 are SEHNR and FQNEAQ (reference sequence). Trimming pared 4 bases from V and 2 bases from J, leaving 8 bases between. CDR3 loop: CASSSHGNYGYTF. DNA of the CDR3: TGTGCCAGCAGCTCGCACGGGAACTATGGCTACACCTTC.

V gene TRBV6-6 combines with J gene TRBJ2-1; 7 bases are a match to TRBD2. Germline CDR1 and CDR2: MNHNY and SVGAGI (reference sequence). The CDR3 extends over 14 amino acids. J gave up 2 bases and V 6 bases, and 4 bases lay outside the gene matches. This CDR3 is CASSPGTTYNEQFF. The CDR3, as DNA: TGTGCCAGCAGCCCCGGGACTACCTACAATGAGCAGTTCTTC.

V gene TRBV25-1 combines with J gene TRBJ1-2, with D perhaps matching TRBD1 (6 bases). Trimming cost V 2 bases and J 5 bases, with 15 bases left between them. The CDR3 sequence is 15 residues long. Germline V gene data show CDR1 as MGHDK and CDR2 as SYGVNS. The CDR3 coding sequence is TGTGCCAGCAGTGAACCCCGGTCAGGGGAGTATGGCTACACCTTC. Translation: CASSEPRSGEYGYTF.

The rearrangement uses TRBV27 and TRBJ1-5, with 9 nucleotides matching TRBD1. The CDR3 consists of 17 residues. Trimming cost V 10 bases and J 0 bases; bases outside gene matches: 13. CDR1 and CDR2 from the germline V gene are MNHEY and SMNVEV (reference sequence). Written as DNA, the CDR3 is TGTGCCACCAAGGACAGGGGAGGGAATTATAGCAATCAGCCCCAGCATTTT. This translates into CATKDRGGNYSNQPQHF.

In this sample, this clone turned up once. The rearrangement links TRBV4-3 to TRBJ1-5; D call uncertain. Trimming left V 2 bases short and J 7 bases short, with 18 bases between. The CDR3 has 16 residues. Looked up from germline, CDR1 is LGHNA and CDR2 is YSLEER. CDR3 bases: TGCGCCAGCAGCCAATCAGCCCGCGGGAACGAGCAGCCCCAGCATTTT. Translated, it gives CASSQSARGNEQPQHF.

The chain is built from TRBV5-1 and TRBJ2-7, with 7 bases fitting TRBD1. V lost 0 bases, J lost 4 bases, and 4 bases stayed unmatched. Per the germline V gene, CDR1 is SGHRS and CDR2 is YFSETQ. This CDR3 has 14 residues. CDR3 nucleotides: TGCGCCAGCAGCTTGGCGGGACAGTCATACGAGCAGTACTTC. Its translation is CASSLAGQSYEQYF.

A single count supports this clone. The chain carries TRBV3-1 (or the pseudogene TRBV3-2) and TRBJ2-2; tentatively, D is TRBD2 (5 bases). CDR3 length equals 16 residues. The germline CDR1 and CDR2 sequences are LGHDT and YNNKEL (reference sequence). V was cut by 6 bases and J by 8 bases, with 22 bases left in between. CDR3 residues: CASRERPTRFPGELFF. Written as DNA, the CDR3 is TGTGCCAGCAGGGAGCGTCCTACTAGGTTCCCGGGGGAGCTGTTTTTT.

In this sample, this clone turned up a few times. This chain joins TRBV19 and TRBJ1-2; 8 bases align to TRBD1. Losses at the gene ends were 3 bases for V and 4 bases for J; bases not matched to a gene: 13. Per the germline V gene, CDR1 is LNHDA and CDR2 is SQIVND (reference sequence). The CDR3 has 17 amino acids. CDR3 bases: TGTGCCAGTAGTATTACCCACACGACAGGGGATATCTATGGCTACACCTTC. The encoded protein is CASSITHTTGDIYGYTF. Complete variable domain (other parts from reference TRBV19 and TRBJ1-2): DGGITQSPKYLFRKEGQNVTLSCEQNLNHDAMYWYRQDPGQGLRLIYYSQIVNDFQKGDIAEGYSVSREKKESFPLTVTSAQKNPTAFYLCASSITHTTGDIYGYTFGSGTRLTVV.

The CDR3 here is CASSQGQLRTEAFF. The CDR3 bases are TGTGCCAGCAGCCAAGGACAGTTGAGGACTGAAGCTTTCTTT. The rearrangement joins TRBV3-1 (or the pseudogene TRBV3-2) to TRBJ1-1; possibly TRBD1 for D (5 bases). CDR1 is LGHDT and CDR2 is YNNKEL in the germline V gene (reference sequence). The CDR3 contains 14 residues. Trimming removed 1 base from V and 5 bases from J, with 11 bases in between.

This clone is a singleton in its sample. This chain uses TRBV19 with TRBJ1-5; maybe TRBD1 (6 bases). CDR1 and CDR2 (germline): LNHDA, SQIVND (reference sequence). The CDR3 contains 18 residues. The V gene lost 10 bases and the J gene lost 0 bases, with 25 bases spanning the gap. The CDR3 DNA follows: TGTGCCACCGGGCGAAACCGGGACATAAGATATAGCAATCAGCCCCAGCATTTT. Protein sequence: CATGRNRDIRYSNQPQHF.

This clone was counted once. The V gene is TRBV6-5, the J gene TRBJ1-4, with D possibly TRBD1 on 6 matching bases. Germline V gene lookup returns CDR1 MNHEY and CDR2 SVGAGI. V was trimmed by 6 bases and J by 0 bases, leaving 11 bases between them. This CDR3 region has 15 residues. CDR3 in amino acids: CASSRRGATNEKLFF. The CDR3, as DNA: TGTGCCAGCAGCCGCAGGGGAGCAACTAATGAAAAACTGTTTTTT.

The rearrangement joins TRBV19 to TRBJ2-3, with 7 bases aligning to TRBD1. This CDR3 comprises 17 residues. The J segment lost 3 bases and the V segment lost 1 base, leaving 10 bases of the junction unmatched. The germline CDR1 and CDR2 sequences are LNHDA and SQIVND (reference sequence). CDR3 residues: CASSIAGRGRSTDTQYF. The CDR3 bases are TGTGCCAGTAGTATAGCGGGAAGGGGGCGATCGACAGATACGCAGTATTTT.

This sequence joins TRBV30 and TRBJ1-2; 7 bases line up with TRBD1. Germline V gene data show CDR1 as GTSNPN and CDR2 as SVGIG (reference sequence). V dropped 5 bases and J dropped 4; count of bases not matched to a gene: 13. The CDR3 runs 15 residues. The CDR3 DNA reads as TGTGCCTGGTTGGGTCAAGAGGGGGCCGGCTATGGCTACACCTTC. Encoded protein: CAWLGQEGAGYGYTF. Full variable domain (missing parts from reference TRBV30 and TRBJ1-2): SQTIHQWPATLVQPVGSPLSLECTVEGTSNPNLYWYRQAAGRGLQLLFYSVGIGQISSEVPQNLSASRPQDRQFILSSKKLLLSDSGFYLCAWLGQEGAGYGYTFGSGTRLTVV.